The text below deals with one T cell receptor (beta chain). What it recognizes is unknown. This CDR3 has 17 amino acids. Per germline, CDR1 SGHRS and CDR2 YFSETQ. This entry is derived from a study of blood T cells in healthy people across ages. General study findings and limits: Naive T cell percentage by flow cytometry tracked strongly with beta diversity.

The donors, aged roughly 6 to 90, were healthy Caucasians from Russia. Together with a sample-barcoded 5' primer, a J-beta primer mix was included in a second PCR lasting roughly 6 to 12 cycles. TCRdb used MiXCR to reprocess the 5' RACE reads, holding one entry per CDR3 protein. The table has around 1.5 million distinct CDR3 sequences, 59% seen once; the top ten hold 6.5% to 8%. The sample consisted of blood. This chain links TRBV5-1 with TRBJ2-1, with 10 nucleotides matching TRBD1. The DNA matches TRBJ2-7 better at its end, which makes the J call doubtful. This sequence was found in a man aged 18 to 29 in good health. CDR3 sequence: CASSLDTVTGGLNEQYF. The CDR3 DNA reads as TGCGCCAGCAGCTTGGATACGGTGACAGGGGGCCTCAATGAGCAGTACTTC.